The entry below gives a single T cell receptor (beta chain) sequence along with its context. The antigen remains undetermined. The V gene's germline CDR1 is SGHKS and CDR2 YYEKEE (reference sequence). This CDR3 spans 15 amino acids. V lost 4 bases to trimming and J lost 4 bases; unmatched junction nucleotides: 4. These data belong to a study of CD4 T cells in relation to SARS-CoV-2 and coronaviruses. Study-level background: The restricting HLA molecule for shared crossreactive spike epitopes was mapped. General study results and limits: This crossreactivity analysis covered spike protein alone, no other viral proteins.

The unexposed donors gave CD4+ T cells in 2011-2018, prior to COVID-19. The repertoire was sequenced with immunoSEQ multiplex PCR; TCRdb's copy has only in-frame clones and lacks some. In the table there are about 68,000 clones, 85% to 95% of which are singletons. Sequencing was performed on naive CD4+ T cells from PBMCs. Subset in this sample: naive CD4+ T cells isolated by negative enrichment. The V and J genes are TRBV5-5 and TRBJ2-1, with TRBD1 matching 11 bases. This sequence originates from a human donor in good health. The DNA of the CDR3 is TGTGCCAGCAGCCCCGGACAGGGGGCGTACAATGAGCAGTTCTTC. Amino acid sequence: CASSPGQGAYNEQFF.